This T cell receptor beta chain was observed in a study of cytomegalovirus exposure and HLA in healthy donors. Study-level findings and limits: Across all donors, roughly uniform sequencing depth was an assumption of the presence/absence analyses. Among the most significant clusters, several appeared linked to common viral pathogens in a later analysis.

The V gene's germline CDR1 is MGHRA and CDR2 YSYEKL. The CDR3 loop spans 14 amino acids. Trimming left V 1 base short and J 5 bases short, with 12 bases between. This clone has a handful of counts. Its antigen is still unknown. The study ran its PCR with 60 Vbeta and 13 Jbeta primers. Sequencing used immunoSEQ multiplex PCR; TCRdb keeps in-frame clones, though not all of them. Altogether about 78,000 clones are present, around 70% being singletons, with the ten largest covering around 10%. This clonotype was sampled from a woman aged 40 to 50 in good health and CMV-seropositive. Sequencing used PBMCs. The chain recombines TRBV4-1 with TRBJ2-7; D perhaps matches TRBD1 (6 bases). The CDR3 nucleotides read TGCGCCAGCAGCCAAGGGATACAGGGTCACGAGCAGTACTTC. It is translated as CASSQGIQGHEQYF.